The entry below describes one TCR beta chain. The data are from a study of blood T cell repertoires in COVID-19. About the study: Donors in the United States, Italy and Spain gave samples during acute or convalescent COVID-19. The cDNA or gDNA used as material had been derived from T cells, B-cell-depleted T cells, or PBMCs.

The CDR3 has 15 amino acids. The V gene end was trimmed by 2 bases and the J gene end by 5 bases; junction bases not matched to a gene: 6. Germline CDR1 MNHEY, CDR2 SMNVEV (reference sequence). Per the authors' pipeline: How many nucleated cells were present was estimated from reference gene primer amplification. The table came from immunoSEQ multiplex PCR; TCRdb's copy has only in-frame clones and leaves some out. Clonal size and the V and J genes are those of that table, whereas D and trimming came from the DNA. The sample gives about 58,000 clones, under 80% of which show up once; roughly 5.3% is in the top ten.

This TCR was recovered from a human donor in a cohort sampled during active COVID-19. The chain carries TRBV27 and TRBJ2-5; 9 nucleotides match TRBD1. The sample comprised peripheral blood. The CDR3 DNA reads TGTGCCAGCAGTTTAACAGGGGGCGAGGGGGAGACCCAGTACTTC. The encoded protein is CASSLTGGEGETQYF.